The clone carrying this TCR beta chain appeared many times. Its antigen is currently unknown. RNA transcripts yielded amplified TCR beta CDR3 regions. The HTBI primer set drove a first-round RT-PCR of the TCR CDR3. A single record per CDR3 protein comes from TCRdb applying MiXCR to the multiplex PCR reads. The sample holds roughly 500,000 distinct CDR3 sequences, roughly 46% seen once. This sample stems from a study of T cells in Graves' hyperthyroidism and ophthalmopathy. Study-level findings and limits: Stable hyperthyroidism was told apart from ophthalmopathy by a model built on 13 V-J features.

The V end was cut by 4 bases, the J end by 2 bases, with 6 bases between. This CDR3 spans 13 amino acids. From germline, CDR1 is LGHDT and CDR2 YNNKEL (reference sequence). The sequence was collected from an adult woman with Graves' disease, either hyperthyroidism or ophthalmopathy (not recorded which). The chain joins TRBV3-1 to TRBJ1-3; D ambiguous. Sequencing was done on a sample of peripheral blood or thyroid tissue (not recorded which). The CDR3 DNA reads as TGTGCCAGCAGCCGTCCGGCTGGAAACACCATATATTTT. It specifies CASSRPAGNTIYF.